One and the same sample provided the 3 T cell receptor beta chains below, sequenced in a study of tumour-infiltrating T cells in Burkitt lymphoma. Sequenced by immunoSEQ multiplex PCR; TCRdb stores in-frame clones only, minus some. The sample lists some 1,000 clones, around a fifth occurring once. The specimen was tumor tissue. These TCRs come from a human donor with Burkitt lymphoma.

This clone was observed a handful of times. This sample includes further DNA sequences coding for the same CDR3. The V call is TRBV13, the J call TRBJ2-7; no reliable D call. Between the trimmed V and J ends, which lost 5 bases and 6 bases, there was a span of 14 bases. CDR1 and CDR2 from the germline V gene are PRHDT and FYEKMQ (reference sequence). CDR3 length: 13 amino acids. The DNA for the CDR3 is TGTGCCAGCAGCCCAAGAACACGTGGCGAGCAGTACTTC. The encoded protein is CASSPRTRGEQYF.

This clone was observed a few times. The gene calls are TRBV11-3 and TRBJ2-1; D is unclear. Looked up from germline, CDR1 is SGHNT and CDR2 is YENEEA. The CDR3 sequence is 12 residues long. V was trimmed by 3 bases and J by 5 bases, leaving 5 bases between them. CDR3 sequence (DNA): TGTGCCAGCAGCTTTCGGAACAATGAGCAGTTCTTC. Protein: CASSFRNNEQFF.

V gene TRBV5-5 combines with J gene TRBJ2-3; possible D gene TRBD1, 5 bases. CDR3 size: 14 residues. The germline CDR1 and CDR2 sequences are SGHKS and YYEKEE (reference sequence). Trimming shortened V by 0 bases and J by 4 bases, and 9 bases separated the two germline ends. CDR3 protein: CASSLEWGADTQYF. The CDR3 DNA reads as TGTGCCAGCAGCTTGGAGTGGGGCGCAGATACGCAGTATTTT. Variable domain in full (rest from reference TRBV5-5 and TRBJ2-3): DAGVTQSPTHLIKTRGQQVTLRCSPISGHKSVSWYQQVLGQGPQFIFQYYEKEERGRGNFPDRFSARQFPNYSSELNVNALLLGDSALYLCASSLEWGADTQYFGPGTRLTVL.